In this sample, the clone carrying this T cell receptor beta chain turned up a few times. Its antigen is not known. From the 5' RACE reads, TCRdb called clonotypes with MiXCR, one entry per CDR3 protein. There are just under 95,000 distinct CDR3 sequences in the sample; approximately 12% occur only once, and about 40% lies in the top ten. This entry comes from a study of spatial heterogeneity in lung cancer. In germline, CDR1 is DFQATT, CDR2 SNEGSKA (reference sequence). The CDR3 runs 13 residues. Trimming removed 5 bases from V and 2 bases from J, with 12 bases in between. Documented time point: sample taken at primary tumor resection. Without sorting, whole RNA was sequenced from tumor, nontumor lung or frozen PBMC. General study points: More often at tumor resection than at routine follow-up, ubiquitous expanded tumor TCRs were detected in the blood.

This TCR derives from a male donor with early-stage non-small cell lung cancer. The chain employs TRBV20-1 and TRBJ1-2; TRBD1 is a possible D gene (5 bases). Sample: PBMCs, taken at surgery. The CDR3 is CSADRDLNYGYTF. In DNA, the CDR3 is TGCAGTGCTGACAGAGATCTGAACTATGGCTACACCTTC.